This T cell receptor beta chain was captured in a study of Ad26.COV2.S vaccination and SARS-CoV-2 variants. Described treatment: approximately 18 received Ad26.COV2.S at low or high dose, single or two shots; 5 received placebo; per-sample allocation not given. Sampling occurred on day 63 after the first vaccine or placebo injection. This clone was seen at least ten times. Profiled with immunoSEQ multiplex PCR; TCRdb holds only in-frame clones, not every one. Of hundreds of thousands of clones listed, around 87% are singletons. Sequences were derived from peripheral blood, sampled in a trial of Ad26.COV2.S vaccine versus placebo. This clonotype was obtained from a person between 18 and 59 years old who received the Ad26.COV2.S COVID-19 vaccine or a placebo.

CDR3: CASSQDPLGAGKAFF. The CDR3 DNA reads TGTGCCAGCAGCCAAGACCCCCTCGGGGCAGGTAAAGCTTTCTTT. The chain employs TRBV3-1 (or the pseudogene TRBV3-2) and TRBJ1-1, with TRBD1 as a possible D gene (5 bases). V lost 0 bases to trimming and J lost 9 bases, with 17 bases between them. Germline V gives CDR1 LGHDT, CDR2 YNNKEL (reference sequence). This CDR3 contains 15 residues.